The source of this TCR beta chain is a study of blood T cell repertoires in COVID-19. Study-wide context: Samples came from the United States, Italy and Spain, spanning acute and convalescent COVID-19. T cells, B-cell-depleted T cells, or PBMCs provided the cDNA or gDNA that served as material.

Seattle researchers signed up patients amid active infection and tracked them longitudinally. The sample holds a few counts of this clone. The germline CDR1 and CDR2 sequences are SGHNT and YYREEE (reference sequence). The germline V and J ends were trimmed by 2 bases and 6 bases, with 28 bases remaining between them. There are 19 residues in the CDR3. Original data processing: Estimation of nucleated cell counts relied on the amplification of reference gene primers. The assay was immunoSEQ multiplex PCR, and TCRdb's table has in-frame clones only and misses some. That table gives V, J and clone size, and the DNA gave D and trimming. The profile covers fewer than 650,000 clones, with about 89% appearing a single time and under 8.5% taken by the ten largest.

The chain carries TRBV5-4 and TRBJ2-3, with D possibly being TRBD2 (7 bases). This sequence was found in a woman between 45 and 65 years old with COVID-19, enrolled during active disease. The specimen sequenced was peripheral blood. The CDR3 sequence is CASSLDSWGGGLTLDTQYF. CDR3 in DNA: TGTGCCAGCAGCTTAGATAGCTGGGGGGGCGGACTCACCCTCGATACGCAGTATTTT.